Below are 5 T cell receptor beta chains sequenced from a single sample in a study of immune cell composition in non-small cell lung cancer. Profiled with immunoSEQ multiplex PCR; TCRdb holds only in-frame clones, not every one. The sample consists of roughly 10,000 clones, about two thirds of them appearing once. Sequenced: lung tumor tissue. These TCRs come from a human donor with non-small cell lung cancer.

This chain uses TRBV7-9 with TRBJ2-2; tentatively, D is TRBD1 (6 bases). The CDR3 runs 13 residues. Germline CDR1 is SEHNR and CDR2 is FQNEAQ (reference sequence). V dropped 8 bases and J dropped 7 bases, with 14 bases sitting between them. CDR3 residues: CASQGFGNGELFF. DNA of the CDR3: TGTGCCAGCCAGGGGTTCGGGAACGGGGAGCTGTTTTTT.

The rearrangement uses TRBV6-1 and TRBJ1-5, with TRBD1 matching over 8 bases. V shed 6 bases and J 3 bases; nucleotides not matched to a gene: 4. Per germline, CDR1 MNHNS and CDR2 SASEGT. This CDR3 comprises 14 residues. The DNA for the CDR3 is TGTGCCAGCAGCTGGACAGGGATCAATCAGCCCCAGCATTTT. Residues: CASSWTGINQPQHF.

The chain links TRBV6-5 to TRBJ2-7; D unclear. Germline V gene sequence: CDR1 MNHEY, CDR2 SVGAGI. The CDR3 has 13 residues. V lost 2 bases to trimming and J lost 1 base, with 6 bases between them. CDR3 amino acids: CASSYSESYEQYF. In DNA, the CDR3 is TGTGCCAGCAGTTACAGTGAGTCCTACGAGCAGTACTTC.

This clone is a singleton in its sample. The chain couples TRBV7-2 to TRBJ1-6; D may be TRBD1 (5 bases). The CDR3 totals 16 residues. Germline assignment: CDR1 SGHTA and CDR2 FQGNSA. V was shortened by 5 bases and J by 7 bases, with 18 bases between the two germline ends. In DNA form, the CDR3 reads TGTGCCAGCAGCCAACAAAACCGGGACGGAAATTCACCCCTCCACTTT. It specifies CASSQQNRDGNSPLHF. The whole variable domain, remainder taken from reference TRBV7-2 and TRBJ1-6, is GAGVSQSPSNKVTEKGKDVELRCDPISGHTALYWYRQSLGQGLEFLIYFQGNSAPDKSGLPSDRFSAERTGGSVSTLTIQRTQQEDSAVYLCASSQQNRDGNSPLHFGNGTRLTVT.

The rearrangement links TRBV6-5 to TRBJ1-4; TRBD1 agrees at 8 bases. The germline V gene has CDR1 MNHEY and CDR2 SVGAGI. V lost 4 bases, J lost 0 bases, and 4 bases stayed unmatched. The CDR3 extends over 16 amino acids. CDR3 protein: CASSWTGLATNEKLFF. The CDR3 DNA is TGTGCCAGCAGTTGGACAGGGCTTGCAACTAATGAAAAACTGTTTTTT.